This is a list of T cell receptor beta chains from one sample in a study of blood T cell repertoires in COVID-19. Profiling relied on immunoSEQ multiplex PCR, and the TCRdb table lists in-frame clones only, not all of them. The data hold nearly 50,000 clones, with more than 75% observed a single time. The material sequenced was peripheral blood. These receptors were obtained from an older woman with acute or convalescent COVID-19. CDR3s include the opening cysteine and the closing phenylalanine or tryptophan. D genes are given only for firm matches. Clone size is shown for a subset of rows, as once, few, many or a class of expanded clone.

j_call | clone_size | d_call | v_call | cdr3_nt | cdr3_aa
TRBJ1-6 | few | TRBD1 | TRBV7-9 | TGTGCCAGCAGCTTAGGCAGGGGGATCAATTCACCCCTCCACTTT | CASSLGRGINSPLHF
TRBJ1-2 | . | . | TRBV6-5 | TGTGCCAGCAGTTACTCGAGGCGGCAAGATTATGGCTACACCTTC | CASSYSRRQDYGYTF
TRBJ2-3 | . | TRBD2 | TRBV19 | TGTGCCAGTAGGCGCGGAAGCGGGATAGCCGGGCGGGAGGAGCAGTATTTT | CASRRGSGIAGREEQYF
TRBJ1-1 | once | . | TRBV7-9 | TGTGCCAGCAGCCCATCCGGGGAGAACACTGAAGCTTTCTTT | CASSPSGENTEAFF
TRBJ2-7 | . | TRBD2 | TRBV5-6 | TGTGCCAGCAGCTTTTCGGTAGCGGGGTTCTCCTACGAGCAGTACTTC | CASSFSVAGFSYEQYF
TRBJ1-1 | once | TRBD1 | TRBV18 | TGTGCCAGCTCATCTATCCGGACGGGACAGGGGCGTGTGAACACTGAAGCTTTCTTT | CASSSIRTGQGRVNTEAFF
TRBJ2-2 | . | . | TRBV5-1 | TGCGCCAGCAGGTCCGACCCCAGGCCGGACACCGGGGAGCTGTTTTTT | CASRSDPRPDTGELFF
TRBJ1-4 | few | TRBD1 | TRBV28 | TGTGCCAGCAGATTTCGCCCGACAGGGAATAATGAAAAACTGTTTTTT | CASRFRPTGNNEKLFF
TRBJ1-6 | . | . | TRBV3-1/TRBV3-2 | TGTGCCAGCAGCAATCAGCGTAATTCACCCCTCCACTTT | CASSNQRNSPLHF
TRBJ1-5 | . | TRBD1 | TRBV6-5 | TGTGCCAGCAAGGGGATCGGACAGGGTAATCAGCCCCAGCATTTT | CASKGIGQGNQPQHF
TRBJ1-6 | . | . | TRBV28 | TGTGCCAGCAAGCTAGACAGCTCCTATAATTCACCCCTCCACTTT | CASKLDSSYNSPLHF
TRBJ1-5 | . | TRBD1 | TRBV19 | TGTGCCAGTAGTATCACGACAGGGGGCGGTCAGCCCCAGCATTTT | CASSITTGGGQPQHF
TRBJ1-6 | . | . | TRBV10-3 | TGTGCCATCAGTGATTTATCAGGAAATTCACCCCTCCACTTT | CAISDLSGNSPLHF
TRBJ2-3 | few | . | TRBV10-3 | TGTGCCATCAGCATTAGCACAGATACGCAGTATTTT | CAISISTDTQYF
TRBJ1-1 | . | . | TRBV27 | TGTGCCAGCAGTTTAATGGGCAGGGGAACTGAAGCTTTCTTT | CASSLMGRGTEAFF
TRBJ1-5 | . | . | TRBV27 | TGTGCCAGCAGTTGGTCGGGGGTTCAGCCCCAGCATTTT | CASSWSGVQPQHF
TRBJ1-2 | . | TRBD1 | TRBV11-2 | TGTGCCAGCAGCGCGGGACAGACCTATGGCTACACCTTC | CASSAGQTYGYTF
TRBJ1-1 | . | . | TRBV3-1/TRBV3-2 | TGTGCCAGCAGCCTCGGAGGAAGCCCGTCGAACACTGAAGCTTTCTTT | CASSLGGSPSNTEAFF
TRBJ2-4 | . | . | TRBV30 | TGTGCCTGGAGTGTACCATCCAGGGGAGCCAAAAACATTCAGTACTTC | CAWSVPSRGAKNIQYF
TRBJ2-3 | . | TRBD2 | TRBV30 | TGTGCCTGGAGACTAGCGGGGATCCTAAGCACAGATACGCAGTATTTT | CAWRLAGILSTDTQYF
TRBJ1-5 | medium-sized | TRBD1 | TRBV30 | TGTGCCTGGAAACCCGGGACAGGGCCACGGCAGCCCCAGCATTTT | CAWKPGTGPRQPQHF
TRBJ2-2 | . | TRBD1 | TRBV6-6 | TGTGCCAGCAGGGGACAGTCCACCGGGGAGCTGTTTTTT | CASRGQSTGELFF
TRBJ2-7 | . | TRBD2 | TRBV6-5 | TGTGCCAGCAGTTACTCTAGCGGGGGGGCCTACGAGCAGTACTTC | CASSYSSGGAYEQYF
TRBJ1-5 | . | TRBD1 | TRBV28 | TGTGCCAGCAGCCCGGGACAGGGAACACCGAGCAATCAGCCCCAGCATTTT | CASSPGQGTPSNQPQHF
TRBJ1-5 | . | . | TRBV3-1/TRBV3-2 | TGTGCCAGCAGCCAAGGGGTGAATTCGCAGGTTAGCAATCAGCCCCAGCATTTT | CASSQGVNSQVSNQPQHF
TRBJ2-5 | medium-sized | TRBD1 | TRBV4-1 | TGCGCCAGCAGCCAGTCCACAGGGGCGAGGCAGACCCAGTACTTC | CASSQSTGARQTQYF